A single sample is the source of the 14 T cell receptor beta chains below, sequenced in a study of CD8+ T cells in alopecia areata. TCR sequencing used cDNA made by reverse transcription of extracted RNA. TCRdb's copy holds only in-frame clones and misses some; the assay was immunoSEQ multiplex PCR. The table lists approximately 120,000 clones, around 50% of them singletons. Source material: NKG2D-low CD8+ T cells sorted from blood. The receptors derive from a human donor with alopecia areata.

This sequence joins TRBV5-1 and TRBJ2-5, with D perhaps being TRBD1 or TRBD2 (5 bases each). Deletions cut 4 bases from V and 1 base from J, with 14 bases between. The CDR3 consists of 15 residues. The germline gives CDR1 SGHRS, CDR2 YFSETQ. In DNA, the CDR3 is TGCGCCAGCAGCCGGGGCCTAACGGTCCAAGAGACCCAGTACTTC. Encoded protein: CASSRGLTVQETQYF. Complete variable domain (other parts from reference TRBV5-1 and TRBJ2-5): KAGVTQTPRYLIKTRGQQVTLSCSPISGHRSVSWYQQTPGQGLQFLFEYFSETQRNKGNFPGRFSGRQFSNSRSEMNVSTLELGDSALYLCASSRGLTVQETQYFGPGTRLLVL.

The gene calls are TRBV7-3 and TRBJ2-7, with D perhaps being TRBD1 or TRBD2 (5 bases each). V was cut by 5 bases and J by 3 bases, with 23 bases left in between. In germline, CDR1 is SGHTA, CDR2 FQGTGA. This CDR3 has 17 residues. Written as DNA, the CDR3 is TGTGCCAGCAGCGCATCAGGGACGGATATCCGATTCTACGAGCAGTACTTC. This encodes CASSASGTDIRFYEQYF.

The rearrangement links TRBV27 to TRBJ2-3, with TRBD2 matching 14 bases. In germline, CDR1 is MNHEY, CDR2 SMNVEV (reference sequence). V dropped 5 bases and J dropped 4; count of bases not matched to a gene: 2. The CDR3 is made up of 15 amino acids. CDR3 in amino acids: CASSPGLAGADTQYF. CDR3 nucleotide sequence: TGTGCCAGCAGTCCGGGACTAGCGGGGGCAGATACGCAGTATTTT.

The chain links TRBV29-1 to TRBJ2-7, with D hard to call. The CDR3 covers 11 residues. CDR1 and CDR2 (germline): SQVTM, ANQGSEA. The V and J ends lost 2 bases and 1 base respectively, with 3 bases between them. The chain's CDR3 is CSVEFSYEQYF. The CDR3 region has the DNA TGCAGCGTTGAATTTTCCTACGAGCAGTACTTC.

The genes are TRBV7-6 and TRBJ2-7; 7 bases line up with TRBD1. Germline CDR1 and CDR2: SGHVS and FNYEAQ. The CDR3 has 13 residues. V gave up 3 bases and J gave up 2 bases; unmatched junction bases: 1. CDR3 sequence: CASSLDRTYEQYF. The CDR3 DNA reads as TGTGCCAGCAGCTTGGACAGGACCTACGAGCAGTACTTC.

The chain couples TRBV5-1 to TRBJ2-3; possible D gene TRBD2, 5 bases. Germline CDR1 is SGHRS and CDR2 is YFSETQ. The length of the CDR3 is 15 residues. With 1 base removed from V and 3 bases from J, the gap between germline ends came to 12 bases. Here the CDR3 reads CASSLPSSGTDTQYF. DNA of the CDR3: TGCGCCAGCAGCTTGCCCTCTTCGGGGACAGATACGCAGTATTTT.

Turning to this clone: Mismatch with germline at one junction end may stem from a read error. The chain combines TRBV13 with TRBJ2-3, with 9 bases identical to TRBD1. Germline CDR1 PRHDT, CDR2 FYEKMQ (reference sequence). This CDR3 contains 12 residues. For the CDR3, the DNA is TGTGCCAGCAGCATAGGACAGGGGTCGCAGTATTTT. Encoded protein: CASSIGQGSQYF.

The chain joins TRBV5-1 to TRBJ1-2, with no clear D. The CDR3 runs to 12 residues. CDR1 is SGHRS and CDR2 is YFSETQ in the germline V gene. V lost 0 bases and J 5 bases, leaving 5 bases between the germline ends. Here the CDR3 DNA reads TGCGCCAGCAGCTTGGGGCAGTATGGCTACACCTTC. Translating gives CASSLGQYGYTF.

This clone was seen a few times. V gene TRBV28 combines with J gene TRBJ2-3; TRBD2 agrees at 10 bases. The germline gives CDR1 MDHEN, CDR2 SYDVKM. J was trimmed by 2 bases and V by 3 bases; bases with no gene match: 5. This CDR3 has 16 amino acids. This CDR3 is CASSFLAGEITDTQYF. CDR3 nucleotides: TGTGCCAGCAGTTTCCTAGCGGGAGAAATCACAGATACGCAGTATTTT.

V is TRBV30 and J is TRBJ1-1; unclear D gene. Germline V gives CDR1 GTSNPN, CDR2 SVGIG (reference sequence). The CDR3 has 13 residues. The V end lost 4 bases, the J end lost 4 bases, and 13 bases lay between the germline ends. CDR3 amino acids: CAWNAQTATEAFF. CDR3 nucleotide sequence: TGTGCCTGGAACGCTCAAACCGCCACTGAAGCTTTCTTT.

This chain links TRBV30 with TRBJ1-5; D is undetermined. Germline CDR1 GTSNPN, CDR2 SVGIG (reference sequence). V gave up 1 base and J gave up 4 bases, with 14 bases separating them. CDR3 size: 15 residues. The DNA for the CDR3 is TGTGCCTGGAGTGAATTCTACACGGGTAATCAGCCCCAGCATTTT. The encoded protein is CAWSEFYTGNQPQHF. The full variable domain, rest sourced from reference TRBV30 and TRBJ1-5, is SQTIHQWPATLVQPVGSPLSLECTVEGTSNPNLYWYRQAAGRGLQLLFYSVGIGQISSEVPQNLSASRPQDRQFILSSKKLLLSDSGFYLCAWSEFYTGNQPQHFGDGTRLSIL.

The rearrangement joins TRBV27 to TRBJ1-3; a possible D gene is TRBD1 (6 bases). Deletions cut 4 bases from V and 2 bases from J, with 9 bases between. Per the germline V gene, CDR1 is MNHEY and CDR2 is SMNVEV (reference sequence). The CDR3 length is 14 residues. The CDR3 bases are TGTGCCAGCAGTTCCAGGGGAACTGGAAACACCATATATTTT. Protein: CASSSRGTGNTIYF.

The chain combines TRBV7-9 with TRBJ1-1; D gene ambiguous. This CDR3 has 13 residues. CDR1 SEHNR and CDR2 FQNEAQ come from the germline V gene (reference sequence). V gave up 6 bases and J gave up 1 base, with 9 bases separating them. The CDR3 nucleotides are TGTGCCAGCAGGATGGAGGGGAACACTGAAGCTTTCTTT. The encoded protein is CASRMEGNTEAFF.

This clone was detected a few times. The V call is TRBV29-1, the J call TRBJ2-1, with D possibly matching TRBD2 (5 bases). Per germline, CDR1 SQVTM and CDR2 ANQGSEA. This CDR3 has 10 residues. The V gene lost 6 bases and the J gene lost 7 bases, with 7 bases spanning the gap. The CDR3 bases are TGCAGCGTGGGAGAAAATGAGCAGTTCTTC. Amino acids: CSVGENEQFF.